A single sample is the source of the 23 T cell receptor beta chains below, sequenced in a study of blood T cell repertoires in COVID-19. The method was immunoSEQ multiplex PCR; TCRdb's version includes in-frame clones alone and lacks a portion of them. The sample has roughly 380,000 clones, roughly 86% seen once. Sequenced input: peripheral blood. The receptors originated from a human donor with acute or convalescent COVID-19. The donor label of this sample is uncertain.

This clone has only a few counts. For the CDR3, the DNA is TGTGCCAGCAGCCCCCCCTCAGCGGGAGGACCCACCGGGGAGCTGTTTTTT. Its protein is CASSPPSAGGPTGELFF. This sequence joins TRBV4-2 and TRBJ2-2; TRBD2 matches at 9 bases. CDR1 and CDR2 (germline): LGHNA, YNFKEQ. This CDR3 contains 17 residues. The trim removed 4 bases at V and 4 bases at J, leaving 10 bases unmatched.

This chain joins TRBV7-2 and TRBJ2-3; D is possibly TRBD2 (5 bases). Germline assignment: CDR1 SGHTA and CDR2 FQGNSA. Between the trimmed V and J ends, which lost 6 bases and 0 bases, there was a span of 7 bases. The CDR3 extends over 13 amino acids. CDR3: CASSWTSTDTQYF. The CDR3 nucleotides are TGTGCCAGCAGTTGGACTAGCACAGATACGCAGTATTTT.

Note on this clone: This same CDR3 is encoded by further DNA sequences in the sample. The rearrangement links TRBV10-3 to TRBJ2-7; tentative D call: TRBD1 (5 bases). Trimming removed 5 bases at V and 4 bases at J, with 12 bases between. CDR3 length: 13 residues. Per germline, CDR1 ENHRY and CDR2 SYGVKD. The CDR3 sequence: CAISSSDSYEQYF. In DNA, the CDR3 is TGTGCCATCAGTTCCTCTGACAGTTACGAGCAGTACTTC.

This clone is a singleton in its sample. The chain's CDR3 is CASSGGRTDTQYF. The CDR3 coding sequence is TGTGCCAGCAGTGGAGGGAGGACAGATACGCAGTATTTT. The chain joins TRBV2 to TRBJ2-3; tentative D call: TRBD2 (6 bases). The germline V and J ends were trimmed by 4 bases and 3 bases, with 8 bases remaining between them. This CDR3 contains 13 residues. Germline CDR1 reads SNHLY; CDR2 reads FYNNEI.

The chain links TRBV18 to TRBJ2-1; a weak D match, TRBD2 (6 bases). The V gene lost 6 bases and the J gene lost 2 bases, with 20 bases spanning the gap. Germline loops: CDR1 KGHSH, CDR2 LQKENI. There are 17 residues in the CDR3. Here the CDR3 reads CASSLPGLREPYNEQFF. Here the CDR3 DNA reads TGTGCCAGCTCTCTCCCGGGACTCCGAGAGCCCTACAATGAGCAGTTCTTC.

The CDR3 protein is CASSDPGTEAFF. The CDR3 DNA reads as TGTGCCAGCAGTGATCCGGGGACTGAAGCTTTCTTT. This rearrangement joins TRBV25-1 to TRBJ1-1, with D unclear. CDR1 is MGHDK and CDR2 is SYGVNS in the germline V gene. The CDR3 has 12 amino acids. V lost 3 bases, J lost 5 bases, and 7 bases lay in between.

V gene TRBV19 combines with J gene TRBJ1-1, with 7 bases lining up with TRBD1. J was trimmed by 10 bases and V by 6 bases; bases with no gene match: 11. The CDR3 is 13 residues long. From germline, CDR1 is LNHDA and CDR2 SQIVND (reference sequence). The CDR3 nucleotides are TGTGCCAGTAGACGCACAGGGGTTCTCGGAGCTTTCTTT. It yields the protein CASRRTGVLGAFF.

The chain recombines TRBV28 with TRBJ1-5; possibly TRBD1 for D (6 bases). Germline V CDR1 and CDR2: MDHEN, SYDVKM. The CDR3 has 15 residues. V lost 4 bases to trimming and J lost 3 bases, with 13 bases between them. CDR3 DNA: TGTGCCAGCAGTTCGCGGGGGGGCTTCAATCAGCCCCAGCATTTT. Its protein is CASSSRGGFNQPQHF.

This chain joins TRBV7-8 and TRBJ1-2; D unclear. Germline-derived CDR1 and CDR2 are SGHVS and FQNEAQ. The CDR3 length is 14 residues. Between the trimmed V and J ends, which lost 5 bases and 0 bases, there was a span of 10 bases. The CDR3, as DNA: TGTGCCAGCAGCACGCAAGCGGCTAACTATGGCTACACCTTC. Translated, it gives CASSTQAANYGYTF.

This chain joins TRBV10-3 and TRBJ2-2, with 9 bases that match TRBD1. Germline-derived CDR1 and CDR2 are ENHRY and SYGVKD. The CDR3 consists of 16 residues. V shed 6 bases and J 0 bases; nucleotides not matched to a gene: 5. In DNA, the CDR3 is TGTGCCATCAGGAGGGGACAGGGAACGAACACCGGGGAGCTGTTTTTT. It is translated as CAIRRGQGTNTGELFF.

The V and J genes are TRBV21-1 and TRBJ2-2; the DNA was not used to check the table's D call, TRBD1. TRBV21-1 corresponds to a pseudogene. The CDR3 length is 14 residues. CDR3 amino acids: CARQRGQGSGELFF. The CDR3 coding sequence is TGTGCCAGACAGCGGGGACAGGGGTCCGGGGAGCTGTTTTTT.

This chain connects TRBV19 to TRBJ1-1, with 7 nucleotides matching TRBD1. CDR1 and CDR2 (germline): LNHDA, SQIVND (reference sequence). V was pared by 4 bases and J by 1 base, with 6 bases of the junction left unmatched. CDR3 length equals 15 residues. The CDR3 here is CASSTPGGSNTEAFF. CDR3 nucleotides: TGTGCCAGTAGTACCCCAGGGGGGTCGAACACTGAAGCTTTCTTT. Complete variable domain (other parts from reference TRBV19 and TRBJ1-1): DGGITQSPKYLFRKEGQNVTLSCEQNLNHDAMYWYRQDPGQGLRLIYYSQIVNDFQKGDIAEGYSVSREKKESFPLTVTSAQKNPTAFYLCASSTPGGSNTEAFFGQGTRLTVV.

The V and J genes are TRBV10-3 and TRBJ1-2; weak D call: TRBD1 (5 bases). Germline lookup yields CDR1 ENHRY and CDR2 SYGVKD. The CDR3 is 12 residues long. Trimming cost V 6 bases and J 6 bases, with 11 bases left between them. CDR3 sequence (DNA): TGTGCCATCAGCCCAGGGAATAATGGCTACACCTTC. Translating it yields CAISPGNNGYTF.

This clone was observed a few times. The CDR3 loop reads CASSRVGRNTGELFF. Here the CDR3 DNA reads TGTGCCAGCAGCCGTGTGGGGAGAAACACCGGGGAGCTGTTTTTT. V and J are TRBV3-1 (or the pseudogene TRBV3-2) and TRBJ2-2; maybe TRBD2 (5 bases). The length of the CDR3 is 15 residues. V lost 4 bases and J 2 bases, leaving 11 bases between the germline ends. Germline assignment: CDR1 LGHDT and CDR2 YNNKEL (reference sequence).

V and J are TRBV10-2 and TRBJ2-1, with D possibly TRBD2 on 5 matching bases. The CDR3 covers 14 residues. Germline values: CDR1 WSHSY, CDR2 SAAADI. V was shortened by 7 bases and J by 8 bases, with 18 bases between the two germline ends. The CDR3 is CASTRVFDVDEQFF. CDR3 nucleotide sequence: TGCGCCAGCACGCGGGTGTTCGATGTCGATGAGCAGTTCTTC.

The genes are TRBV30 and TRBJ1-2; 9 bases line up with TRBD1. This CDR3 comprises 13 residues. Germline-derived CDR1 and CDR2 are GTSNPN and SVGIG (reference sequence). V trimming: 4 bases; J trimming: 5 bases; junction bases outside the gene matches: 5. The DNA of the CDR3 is TGTGCCTGGACACGGACAGGGGTTTATGGCTACACCTTC. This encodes CAWTRTGVYGYTF.

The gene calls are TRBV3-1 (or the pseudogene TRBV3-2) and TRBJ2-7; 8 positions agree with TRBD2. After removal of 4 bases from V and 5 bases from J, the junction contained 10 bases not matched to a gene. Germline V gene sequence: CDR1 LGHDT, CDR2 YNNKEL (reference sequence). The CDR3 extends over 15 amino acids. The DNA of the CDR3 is TGTGCCAGCAGCCGTTGGGCGGGAGGAACTAACGAGCAGTACTTC. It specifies CASSRWAGGTNEQYF.

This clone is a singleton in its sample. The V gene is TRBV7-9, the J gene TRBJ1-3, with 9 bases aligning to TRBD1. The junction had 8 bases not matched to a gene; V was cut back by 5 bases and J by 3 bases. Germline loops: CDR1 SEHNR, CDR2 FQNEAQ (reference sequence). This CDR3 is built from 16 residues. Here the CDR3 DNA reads TGTGCCAGCAGCCCAGATACAGGGGGCGGTGGAAACACCATATATTTT. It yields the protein CASSPDTGGGGNTIYF.

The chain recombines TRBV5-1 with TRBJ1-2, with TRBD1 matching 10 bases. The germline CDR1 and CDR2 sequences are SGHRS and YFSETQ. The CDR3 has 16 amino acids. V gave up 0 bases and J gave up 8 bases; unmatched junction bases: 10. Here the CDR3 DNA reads TGCGCCAGCAGCTTGGGGCCCCCGGGACAGGGGAAAGGCTACACCTTC. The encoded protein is CASSLGPPGQGKGYTF.

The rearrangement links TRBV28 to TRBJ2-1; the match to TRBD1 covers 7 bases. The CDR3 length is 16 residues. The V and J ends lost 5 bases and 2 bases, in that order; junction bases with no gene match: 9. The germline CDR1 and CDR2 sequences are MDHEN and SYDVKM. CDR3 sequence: CASSPKTGFPYNEQFF. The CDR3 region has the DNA TGTGCCAGCAGTCCAAAGACAGGGTTCCCCTACAATGAGCAGTTCTTC.

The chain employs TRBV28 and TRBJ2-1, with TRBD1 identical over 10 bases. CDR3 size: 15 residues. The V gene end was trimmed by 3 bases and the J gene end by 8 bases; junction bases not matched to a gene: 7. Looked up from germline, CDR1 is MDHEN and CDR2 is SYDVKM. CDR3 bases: TGTGCCAGCAGTTTGGGACAGGGGAAAAAGGATGAGCAGTTCTTC. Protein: CASSLGQGKKDEQFF.

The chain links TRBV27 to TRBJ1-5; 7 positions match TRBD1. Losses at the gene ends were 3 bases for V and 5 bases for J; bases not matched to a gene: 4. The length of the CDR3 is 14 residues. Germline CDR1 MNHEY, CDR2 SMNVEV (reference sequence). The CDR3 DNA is TGTGCCAGCAGTTTCAGGGGGGTTGATCAGCCCCAGCATTTT. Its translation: CASSFRGVDQPQHF.

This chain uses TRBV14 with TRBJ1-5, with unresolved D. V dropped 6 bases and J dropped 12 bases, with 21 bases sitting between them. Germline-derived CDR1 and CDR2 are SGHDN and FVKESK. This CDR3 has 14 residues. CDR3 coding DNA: TGTGCCAGCAGTCACAGTAGCGCCCCGGAACTCCAGCATTTT. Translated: CASSHSSAPELQHF.